The 5 T cell receptor beta chains below come from one sample, sequenced in a study of T-cell reconstitution after alpha-beta-depleted transplantation in children. Preparation of the TCRbeta library was carried out with unique molecular identifiers. TCRdb re-derived calls from the PCR reads in MiXCR, one entry per CDR3 protein. The table records about 250,000 distinct CDR3 sequences, roughly a quarter of them present only once. Sample: PBMCs, mostly from graft donor cells, taken 360 days after TCRalphabeta/CD19-depleted stem cell transplant. These receptors were taken from a female patient aged 2 to 10 who had a stem cell transplant for congenital amegakaryocytic thrombocytopenia, so the T cells may come from the graft donor.

The chain combines TRBV20-1 with TRBJ1-5; D gene ambiguous. Trimming pared 1 base from V and 1 base from J, leaving 5 bases between. CDR3 length: 13 amino acids. Germline CDR1 DFQATT, CDR2 SNEGSKA (reference sequence). Here the CDR3 reads CSARVDSNQPQHF. In DNA form, the CDR3 reads TGCAGTGCTAGAGTTGACAGCAATCAGCCCCAGCATTTT.

This chain joins TRBV28 and TRBJ2-1; D gene uncertain. Germline-derived CDR1 and CDR2 are MDHEN and SYDVKM. The CDR3 has 12 amino acids. The ends were cut back, 5 bases at V and 5 bases at J, with 7 bases in the middle. The CDR3 coding sequence is TGTGCCAGCAGTCAGCCCGACAATGAGCAGTTCTTC. Its protein product is CASSQPDNEQFF.

Only a few counts were recorded for this clonotype. The rearrangement links TRBV28 to TRBJ2-5; D is perhaps TRBD1 or TRBD2 (6 bases each). This CDR3 is built from 14 residues. The V and J ends lost 6 bases and 2 bases respectively, with 13 bases between them. Germline V gene sequence: CDR1 MDHEN, CDR2 SYDVKM. The DNA of the CDR3 is TGTGCCAGCAGCCCTGGGGGGCAGCAAGAGACCCAGTACTTC. As protein: CASSPGGQQETQYF.

This clonotype came up a few times. The chain uses TRBV12-3 or TRBV12-4 and TRBJ2-1; D is unclear. Trimming cost V 7 bases and J 4 bases, with 5 bases left between them. This CDR3 is 11 amino acids long. CDR3 sequence (DNA): TGTGCCAGCACATGGTACAATGAGCAGTTCTTC. Translating it yields CASTWYNEQFF.

The V call is TRBV6-1, the J call TRBJ2-7; D ambiguous. Germline-derived CDR1 and CDR2 are MNHNS and SASEGT. V was pared by 6 bases and J by 6 bases, with 21 bases between. The CDR3 extends over 15 amino acids. CDR3: CASSPIAGSVGEQYF. CDR3 sequence (DNA): TGTGCCAGCAGCCCGATCGCCGGGTCCGTTGGCGAGCAGTACTTC.